The 29 T cell receptor beta chains below come from one sample, sequenced in a study of control samples from healthy donors and cancer patients. The assay was immunoSEQ multiplex PCR, and TCRdb's table has in-frame clones only and misses some. The table shows about 54,000 clones, with around 95% occurring only once. The sample comprised blood. The origin of the receptors is a young woman in good health.

The chain carries TRBV27 and TRBJ1-5, with 7 bases aligning to TRBD1. CDR1 is MNHEY, CDR2 SMNVEV, per germline (reference sequence). The CDR3 extends over 12 amino acids. V lost 11 bases to trimming and J lost 2 bases; unmatched junction nucleotides: 3. The CDR3 DNA reads TGTGCCGGTGACAGGGGCAATCAGCCCCAGCATTTT. This encodes CAGDRGNQPQHF.

The chain recombines TRBV28 with TRBJ1-2; D ambiguous. Trimming shortened V by 6 bases and J by 4 bases, and 12 bases separated the two germline ends. The CDR3 totals 13 residues. Germline lookup yields CDR1 MDHEN and CDR2 SYDVKM. In DNA form, the CDR3 reads TGTGCCAGCAGCCCTCGAGGCCGCTATGGCTACACCTTC. This gives the protein CASSPRGRYGYTF.

The gene calls are TRBV5-6 and TRBJ2-5, with TRBD2 matching 7 bases. This CDR3 has 13 residues. The J segment lost 5 bases and the V segment lost 3 bases, leaving 4 bases of the junction unmatched. In germline, CDR1 is SGHDT, CDR2 YYEEEE. This CDR3 reads CASSSAGGETQYF. CDR3 DNA: TGTGCCAGCAGCTCCGCCGGGGGGGAGACCCAGTACTTC.

The V call is TRBV19, the J call TRBJ2-1; TRBD1 might be the D (6 bases). The CDR3 extends over 13 amino acids. Trimming took 5 bases from V and 7 from J, leaving 12 bases between them. CDR1 and CDR2 (germline): LNHDA, SQIVND (reference sequence). The CDR3 loop is CASSPRQDNEQFF. The CDR3 DNA sequence: TGTGCCAGTAGTCCGAGACAGGATAATGAGCAGTTCTTC.

A note on this clone: A junction boundary mismatches the germline segment, possibly from a read error. The chain uses TRBV28 and TRBJ1-4; 10 nucleotides line up with TRBD1. Germline CDR1 reads MDHEN; CDR2 reads SYDVKM. The CDR3 loop spans 15 amino acids. CDR3 in DNA: TGTGCCAGCACCGATCGGACAGGGGGTAATGAAAAACTGTCTTTT. Its protein is CASTDRTGGNEKLSF. Based on the CDR3 plus reference TRBV28 and TRBJ1-4, the full variable domain is DVKVTQSSRYLVKRTGEKVFLECVQDMDHENMFWYRQDPGLGLRLIYFSYDVKMKEKGDIPEGYSVSREKKERFSLILESASTNQTSMYLCASTDRTGGNEKLSFGSGTQLSVL.

V gene TRBV6-5 combines with J gene TRBJ2-3; a possible D gene is TRBD1 (5 bases). V lost 8 bases to trimming and J lost 0 bases, with 12 bases between them. The CDR3 spans 14 residues. Per the germline V gene, CDR1 is MNHEY and CDR2 is SVGAGI. CDR3 DNA sequence: TGTGCCAGCGGGGCCCCGTCTAGCACAGATACGCAGTATTTT. As protein: CASGAPSSTDTQYF.

The rearrangement joins TRBV11-2 to TRBJ2-5; no reliable D call. This CDR3 spans 13 amino acids. Trimming took 3 bases from V and 3 from J, leaving 8 bases between them. The V gene's germline CDR1 is SGHAT and CDR2 FQNNGV. The CDR3, as DNA: TGTGCCAGCAGCTTTCGCGGAGAAGAGACCCAGTACTTC. Its translation: CASSFRGEETQYF.

The rearrangement joins TRBV15 to TRBJ2-1; D is perhaps TRBD1 or TRBD2 (5 bases each). Germline V gene sequence: CDR1 LNHNV, CDR2 YYDKDF (reference sequence). The CDR3 is 16 residues long. Trimming removed 3 bases at V and 8 bases at J, with 20 bases between. CDR3 in DNA: TGTGCCACCAGCAGTCCACCCCCGGGGCCAGCAGATGAGCAGTTCTTC. This translates into CATSSPPPGPADEQFF.

V is TRBV28 and J is TRBJ1-6, with unresolved D. V was trimmed by 5 bases and J by 2 bases, leaving 10 bases between them. The length of the CDR3 is 15 residues. Looked up from germline, CDR1 is MDHEN and CDR2 is SYDVKM. This CDR3 reads CASSIGETYNSPLHF. CDR3 sequence (DNA): TGTGCCAGCAGTATTGGGGAGACCTATAATTCACCCCTCCACTTT.

This chain joins TRBV10-1 and TRBJ2-1; D possibly uses TRBD1 or TRBD2 (6 bases each). V was cut by 4 bases and J by 2 bases, with 9 bases left in between. Germline CDR1 WNHNN, CDR2 SYGVQD (reference sequence). CDR3 size: 14 residues. The CDR3 DNA is TGCGCCAGCAGTGGGGGGGCCCCCTACAATGAGCAGTTCTTC. Translation gives CASSGGAPYNEQFF.

This chain joins TRBV27 and TRBJ1-6; possibly TRBD1 for D (5 bases). Trimming removed 4 bases at V and 7 bases at J, with 11 bases between. Germline CDR1 and CDR2: MNHEY and SMNVEV (reference sequence). The CDR3 has 14 residues. For the CDR3, the DNA is TGTGCCAGCAGTTGGGGGACGGAGAATTCACCCCTCCACTTT. This codes for CASSWGTENSPLHF.

The chain carries TRBV28 and TRBJ2-7; D may be TRBD2 (5 bases). This CDR3 has 16 amino acids. The germline CDR1 and CDR2 sequences are MDHEN and SYDVKM. The V and J ends lost 5 bases and 2 bases respectively, with 19 bases between them. For the CDR3, the DNA is TGTGCCAGCAGTCCCCCTAAGGGCGGGCTAACCTACGAGCAGTACTTC. This encodes CASSPPKGGLTYEQYF.

The rearrangement links TRBV9 to TRBJ2-6; 16 bases line up with TRBD2. Trimming took 8 bases from V and 0 from J; bases not matched to a gene: 20. In germline, CDR1 is SGDLS, CDR2 YYNGEE. This CDR3 is built from 23 residues. The CDR3 DNA follows: TGTGCCAGACCACCCCCCCGCGGGACTAGCGGGAGGGCCTTCCTCTCTGGGGCCAACGTCCTGACTTTC. This sequence encodes CARPPPRGTSGRAFLSGANVLTF.

The J gene is TRBJ1-3, the V gene TRBV6-1; the D gene is possibly TRBD1 (6 bases). Deletions cut 8 bases from V and 4 bases from J, with 12 bases between. The CDR3 runs 13 residues. Germline CDR1 is MNHNS and CDR2 is SASEGT. CDR3: CASPQGKGNTIYF. The CDR3 DNA follows: TGTGCCAGCCCTCAGGGGAAAGGAAACACCATATATTTT.

This clone occurred a few times. The chain combines TRBV4-1 with TRBJ2-6, with a tentative D call TRBD2 (5 bases). The CDR3 contains 17 residues. Germline V CDR1 and CDR2: MGHRA, YSYEKL. Between the trimmed V and J ends, which lost 0 bases and 0 bases, there was a span of 9 bases. CDR3 sequence reads: CASSQEPGGSGANVLTF. CDR3 DNA: TGCGCCAGCAGCCAAGAGCCCGGAGGCTCTGGGGCCAACGTCCTGACTTTC.

The genes are TRBV10-1 and TRBJ2-6, with 7 positions matching TRBD2. The ends lost 3 bases at V and 3 bases at J; junction bases unmatched: 2. This CDR3 has 15 amino acids. From germline, CDR1 is WNHNN and CDR2 SYGVQD (reference sequence). The CDR3 region is CASSDGEGGANVLTF. The CDR3 nucleotides are TGCGCCAGCAGTGATGGGGAGGGTGGGGCCAACGTCCTGACTTTC.

This rearrangement joins TRBV9 to TRBJ1-2; D possibly corresponds to TRBD1 (5 bases). There are 13 residues in the CDR3. The germline V gene encodes CDR1 SGDLS and CDR2 YYNGEE. With 4 bases removed from V and 5 bases from J, the gap between germline ends came to 12 bases. The CDR3 is CASSPRDGYGYTF. The CDR3 DNA reads as TGTGCCAGCAGCCCCCGGGACGGTTATGGCTACACCTTC.

The chain combines TRBV18 with TRBJ2-7; 12 nucleotides line up with TRBD2. J was trimmed by 4 bases and V by 3 bases; bases with no gene match: 10. CDR1 KGHSH and CDR2 LQKENI come from the germline V gene. The length of the CDR3 is 17 residues. DNA of the CDR3: TGTGCCAGCTCACCGCTAGCGGGAGGGCCAGAAGAATACGAGCAGTACTTC. This gives the protein CASSPLAGGPEEYEQYF.

The sample holds one count of this clone. V gene TRBV29-1 combines with J gene TRBJ1-2, with TRBD1 matching 7 bases. The CDR3 loop spans 13 amino acids. J was trimmed by 4 bases and V by 6 bases; bases with no gene match: 8. In germline, CDR1 is SQVTM, CDR2 ANQGSEA. The CDR3 sequence is CSVDTDRTYGYTF. CDR3 DNA sequence: TGCAGCGTCGATACGGACAGGACCTATGGCTACACCTTC.

The chain carries TRBV7-9 and TRBJ2-1; 8 nucleotides match TRBD2. With 5 bases clipped from V and 0 bases from J, the junction kept 3 bases outside the gene matches. The CDR3 is 15 residues long. Per the germline V gene, CDR1 is SEHNR and CDR2 is FQNEAQ (reference sequence). The CDR3 coding sequence is TGTGCCAGCAGCCAGAGCGGGAGCTCCTACAATGAGCAGTTCTTC. Residues: CASSQSGSSYNEQFF.

The chain carries TRBV10-3 and TRBJ1-6; D gene unclear. CDR1 and CDR2 from the germline V gene are ENHRY and SYGVKD. This CDR3 region has 17 residues. Trimming pared 3 bases from V and 0 bases from J, leaving 12 bases between. The DNA for the CDR3 is TGTGCCATCAGTGACTCTTGGAAGAGCTCCTATAATTCACCCCTCCACTTT. It yields the protein CAISDSWKSSYNSPLHF.

The chain carries TRBV6-5 and TRBJ1-2; D gene uncertain. The V and J ends lost 7 bases and 4 bases respectively, with 16 bases between them. Germline V gene sequence: CDR1 MNHEY, CDR2 SVGAGI. CDR3 size: 14 residues. In nucleotides, the CDR3 is TGTGCCAGCACCCCCCCGGCAGGAGGCTATGGCTACACCTTC. It translates to CASTPPAGGYGYTF.

The chain carries TRBV20-1 and TRBJ2-5; D is possibly TRBD1 (6 bases). The V end was cut by 3 bases, the J end by 5 bases, with 10 bases between. The CDR3 has 12 residues. CDR1 DFQATT and CDR2 SNEGSKA come from the germline V gene (reference sequence). The CDR3 sequence: CSASRTEETQYF. The CDR3 DNA sequence: TGCAGTGCTAGTCGGACAGAGGAGACCCAGTACTTC.

This clone showed up just a few times. The V call is TRBV9, the J call TRBJ1-6; D remains ambiguous. Germline CDR1 and CDR2: SGDLS and YYNGEE. The CDR3 contains 16 residues. The V end lost 0 bases, the J end lost 8 bases, and 15 bases lay between the germline ends. DNA for the CDR3: TGTGCCAGCAGCGTAGGCCCGGGAGTGGGCTATTCACCCCTCCACTTT. Protein: CASSVGPGVGYSPLHF.

The chain joins TRBV6-2 or TRBV6-3 to TRBJ2-1; 11 nucleotides match TRBD2. The germline V gene encodes CDR1 MNHEY and CDR2 SVGEGT. The trim removed 4 bases at V and 6 bases at J, leaving 11 bases unmatched. This CDR3 region has 17 residues. CDR3 in amino acids: CASSFSRTSGRLNEQFF. The CDR3, as DNA: TGTGCCAGCAGTTTCTCCCGGACTAGCGGGCGCCTCAATGAGCAGTTCTTC.

The J gene is TRBJ2-1, the V gene TRBV30; the D is unclear. From germline, CDR1 is GTSNPN and CDR2 SVGIG (reference sequence). V lost 2 bases, J lost 3 bases, and 17 bases lay in between. There are 16 residues in the CDR3. This CDR3 reads CAWSPRPDIHYNEQFF. CDR3 coding DNA: TGTGCCTGGAGTCCCAGACCCGATATCCACTACAATGAGCAGTTCTTC.

J is TRBJ1-6 and V is TRBV23-1, with 8 bases that match TRBD1. TRBV23-1 is classed as an ORF, of uncertain function. This CDR3 has 17 amino acids. J was trimmed by 7 bases and V by 8 bases; bases with no gene match: 16. CDR3 DNA: TGCGCCAGCCTCAGGGGGCCGGGTCTTACACAGAATTCACCCCTCCACTTT. It yields the protein CASLRGPGLTQNSPLHF.

The chain recombines TRBV30 with TRBJ1-1, with no clear D. The CDR3 is 14 residues long. Trimming took 0 bases from V and 1 from J, leaving 9 bases between them. Germline V gene data show CDR1 as GTSNPN and CDR2 as SVGIG (reference sequence). This CDR3 is CAWSVGRTNTEAFF. CDR3 coding DNA: TGTGCCTGGAGTGTAGGGAGAACGAACACTGAAGCTTTCTTT.

The J gene is TRBJ1-1, the V gene TRBV19; 8 bases are shared with TRBD1. With 5 bases clipped from V and 7 bases from J, the junction kept 3 bases outside the gene matches. Germline V lookup: CDR1 LNHDA, CDR2 SQIVND (reference sequence). CDR3 length: 12 residues. The CDR3 DNA reads TGTGCCAGTAGTGCAGGGGGCTATGAAGCTTTCTTT. Amino acid sequence: CASSAGGYEAFF.